This TCR beta chain was found in a study of HIV-infected patients and healthy controls. Study-wide findings and caveats: Mean usage of eight alpha and eight beta V genes differed significantly in HIV-infected patients versus controls. In healthy controls, MAIT alpha CDR3s were common; in HIV+ repertoires, severely depleted.

With respect to this clonotype: Its antigen is not identified.

The repertoire came from unfractionated whole blood and reflected all unsorted peripheral T cells. V lost 5 bases, J lost 6 bases, and 12 bases stayed unmatched. CDR3 length equals 16 residues. Per the germline V gene, CDR1 is MDHEN and CDR2 is SYDVKM. Reverse transcription used roughly 450 ng RNA and constant-region primers for alpha and beta. Each of the alpha and beta chains got its own library through chain-specific third strand synthesis with indices. One primer pair amplified all rearrangements per chain; each cDNA got molecular barcodes. Via MiXCR, TCRdb re-called the 5' RACE reads, giving one row per CDR3 protein. The sample holds some 4,600 distinct CDR3 sequences, 7.5% to 9% seen once.

This TCR came from an adult with HIV infection. V gene TRBV28 combines with J gene TRBJ2-1; 8 bases are a match to TRBD2. The sample in question was blood, obtained before antiretroviral therapy. As DNA, the CDR3 is TGTGCCAGCAGTACGACCGGTAGCGGGGCGAGCAATGAGCAGTTCTTC. Translation: CASSTTGSGASNEQFF.